The clone carrying this T cell receptor (beta chain) was counted between two and nine times. What it binds is not known. The data derive from a study of blood T cells in healthy people across ages. V lost 0 bases to trimming and J lost 3 bases; unmatched junction nucleotides: 7. The germline CDR1 and CDR2 sequences are DFQATT and SNEGSKA (reference sequence). The CDR3 runs to 15 residues. Findings of the study overall: Relative to aged donors, long-lived donors carried more naive CD4+ cells and displayed higher diversity.

The authors ran a second PCR of 7 to 11 cycles using a sample-barcoded 5' primer and a J-beta primer mix. TCRdb ran MiXCR on the 5' RACE reads and lists one entry per CDR3 protein. The table has fewer than 650,000 distinct CDR3 sequences, about 25% seen once. The data were also submitted as part of a second study, on T cells of mothers and their children. That report notes: There was no detection of any persistent microchimeric T cell clones.

Material for sequencing was blood. This clonotype was obtained from a boy aged 2 to 10 in good health. The chain is built from TRBV20-1 and TRBJ2-5, with 7 bases that match TRBD2. CDR3: CSARDLGTNKETQYF. The CDR3 bases are TGCAGTGCTAGAGATCTCGGGACTAATAAAGAGACCCAGTACTTC.